Listed below are T cell receptor beta chains from one sample, sequenced in a study of cytomegalovirus exposure and HLA in healthy donors. Repertoires were generated with immunoSEQ multiplex PCR, while TCRdb's copy carries only in-frame clones and drops some. The sample holds roughly 66,000 clones, around 82% seen once. The specimen sequenced was PBMCs. Receptors were obtained from a man between 18 and 35 years old in good health and CMV-seropositive. The CDR3 runs from the conserved cysteine through the conserved F or W. The order of the fields is clone size, J gene, D gene, V gene, CDR3 protein, CDR3 DNA. A D gene is named only where the DNA matches it firmly. Size is stated for part of the rows, as once, few or many counts, or as a class when the clone is expanded.

clone size: -
J gene: TRBJ1-5
D gene: -
V gene: TRBV30
CDR3 protein: CAWSRGSNQPQHF
CDR3 DNA: TGTGCCTGGAGTAGAGGGAGCAATCAGCCCCAGCATTTT

clone size: few
J gene: TRBJ2-3
D gene: TRBD1
V gene: TRBV5-6
CDR3 protein: CASSPTGIPDTQYF
CDR3 DNA: TGTGCCAGCAGTCCGACAGGGATCCCAGATACGCAGTATTTT

clone size: few
J gene: TRBJ1-6
D gene: TRBD1
V gene: TRBV5-5
CDR3 protein: CASSFGGDRGLSYNSPLHF
CDR3 DNA: TGTGCCAGCAGCTTCGGAGGGGACAGGGGTCTCTCCTATAATTCACCCCTCCACTTT

clone size: -
J gene: TRBJ2-4
D gene: -
V gene: TRBV6-5
CDR3 protein: CASSYGAGGDIQYF
CDR3 DNA: TGTGCCAGCAGTTACGGGGCTGGAGGGGACATTCAGTACTTC

clone size: -
J gene: TRBJ2-7
D gene: TRBD1
V gene: TRBV7-2
CDR3 protein: CASTRTGLYEQYF
CDR3 DNA: TGTGCCAGCACCAGGACAGGGCTCTACGAGCAGTACTTC

clone size: -
J gene: TRBJ1-1
D gene: TRBD1
V gene: TRBV4-1
CDR3 protein: CASSQITGVETEAFF
CDR3 DNA: TGCGCCAGCAGCCAAATAACAGGGGTGGAGACTGAAGCTTTCTTT

clone size: -
J gene: TRBJ2-7
D gene: -
V gene: TRBV30
CDR3 protein: CAWSVQGMVEQYF
CDR3 DNA: TGTGCCTGGAGTGTACAGGGAATGGTAGAGCAGTACTTC

clone size: -
J gene: TRBJ1-3
D gene: -
V gene: TRBV2
CDR3 protein: CASLMTGNTIYF
CDR3 DNA: TGTGCCAGCCTTATGACAGGAAACACCATATATTTT

clone size: -
J gene: TRBJ1-5
D gene: TRBD1
V gene: TRBV5-1
CDR3 protein: CASRTGEGQPQHF
CDR3 DNA: TGCGCCAGTAGGACAGGGGAGGGCCAGCCCCAGCATTTT

clone size: many
J gene: TRBJ2-7
D gene: TRBD2
V gene: TRBV5-6
CDR3 protein: CASSSETSGSHYEQYF
CDR3 DNA: TGTGCCAGCAGCTCGGAGACTAGCGGGAGCCATTACGAGCAGTACTTC

clone size: once
J gene: TRBJ2-2
D gene: TRBD1
V gene: TRBV5-1
CDR3 protein: CASSLDDRAGELFF
CDR3 DNA: TGCGCCAGCAGCTTAGACGACAGGGCCGGGGAGCTGTTTTTT

clone size: once
J gene: TRBJ1-5
D gene: -
V gene: TRBV30
CDR3 protein: CAWEGGRNQPQHF
CDR3 DNA: TGTGCCTGGGAGGGCGGCCGCAATCAGCCCCAGCATTTT

clone size: -
J gene: TRBJ1-2
D gene: -
V gene: TRBV7-9
CDR3 protein: CASSFANGYGYTF
CDR3 DNA: TGTGCCAGCAGCTTCGCCAACGGCTATGGCTACACCTTC

clone size: -
J gene: TRBJ2-1
D gene: -
V gene: TRBV28
CDR3 protein: CASASVVPEQFF
CDR3 DNA: TGTGCCAGCGCCTCGGTGGTCCCCGAGCAGTTCTTC

clone size: once
J gene: TRBJ1-3
D gene: -
V gene: TRBV29-1
CDR3 protein: CSVGYSTSGNTIYF
CDR3 DNA: TGCAGCGTTGGATACAGCACCTCTGGAAACACCATATATTTT

clone size: few
J gene: TRBJ2-3
D gene: TRBD2
V gene: TRBV29-1
CDR3 protein: CSVRTGGAADTQYF
CDR3 DNA: TGCAGCGTCCGTACGGGAGGCGCCGCAGATACGCAGTATTTT

clone size: few
J gene: TRBJ1-2
D gene: -
V gene: TRBV4-1
CDR3 protein: CASSQDYYGYTF
CDR3 DNA: TGCGCCAGCAGCCAAGACTACTATGGCTACACCTTC

clone size: -
J gene: TRBJ2-3
D gene: -
V gene: TRBV7-9
CDR3 protein: CASTETTDTQYF
CDR3 DNA: TGTGCCAGCACAGAGACAACAGATACGCAGTATTTT

clone size: -
J gene: TRBJ2-5
D gene: TRBD2
V gene: TRBV5-4
CDR3 protein: CASSSARGAGASWETQYF
CDR3 DNA: TGTGCCAGCAGCTCGGCGCGGGGGGCGGGAGCCTCCTGGGAGACCCAGTACTTC

clone size: -
J gene: TRBJ1-2
D gene: -
V gene: TRBV28
CDR3 protein: CASSFQGYGYTF
CDR3 DNA: TGTGCCAGCAGTTTCCAGGGCTATGGCTACACCTTC

clone size: -
J gene: TRBJ2-3
D gene: -
V gene: TRBV10-2
CDR3 protein: CASSDWESLTDTQYF
CDR3 DNA: TGCGCCAGCAGTGACTGGGAGTCCCTCACAGATACGCAGTATTTT

clone size: -
J gene: TRBJ1-2
D gene: TRBD1
V gene: TRBV5-1
CDR3 protein: CASSPDRGRSYGYTF
CDR3 DNA: TGCGCCAGCAGCCCCGACAGGGGGCGTTCCTATGGCTACACCTTC

clone size: -
J gene: TRBJ1-2
D gene: -
V gene: TRBV7-9
CDR3 protein: CASSLPPQDYGYTF
CDR3 DNA: TGTGCCAGCAGCTTACCCCCGCAGGACTATGGCTACACCTTC

clone size: -
J gene: TRBJ1-1
D gene: TRBD1
V gene: TRBV6-5
CDR3 protein: CASSSPGRGLNTEAFF
CDR3 DNA: TGTGCCAGCAGTTCCCCAGGCAGGGGGCTCAACACTGAAGCTTTCTTT

clone size: -
J gene: TRBJ2-1
D gene: -
V gene: TRBV11-2
CDR3 protein: CASSAGSSYNEQFF
CDR3 DNA: TGTGCCAGCAGCGCGGGCTCTTCCTACAATGAGCAGTTCTTC

clone size: -
J gene: TRBJ1-6
D gene: -
V gene: TRBV30
CDR3 protein: CACGVRGLAFSPLHF
CDR3 DNA: TGTGCCTGCGGGGTCCGGGGATTAGCGTTCTCACCCCTCCACTTT

clone size: -
J gene: TRBJ1-6
D gene: -
V gene: TRBV7-7
CDR3 protein: CASSQGPGEPLHF
CDR3 DNA: TGTGCTAGCAGCCAGGGGCCAGGGGAACCCCTCCACTTT

clone size: -
J gene: TRBJ2-7
D gene: TRBD1
V gene: TRBV28
CDR3 protein: CASRAEHRGLPSYEQYF
CDR3 DNA: TGTGCCAGCAGGGCCGAGCACAGGGGCCTCCCCTCCTACGAGCAGTACTTC

clone size: -
J gene: TRBJ2-3
D gene: TRBD2
V gene: TRBV7-9
CDR3 protein: CASSPTNLLLAAETDTQYF
CDR3 DNA: TGTGCCAGCAGCCCAACGAACCTTTTACTAGCGGCTGAGACAGATACGCAGTATTTT

clone size: -
J gene: TRBJ2-1
D gene: -
V gene: TRBV4-1
CDR3 protein: CASSQEGGASNEQFF
CDR3 DNA: TGCGCCAGCAGCCAAGAAGGCGGCGCGAGCAATGAGCAGTTCTTC

clone size: -
J gene: TRBJ1-4
D gene: TRBD1
V gene: TRBV6-1
CDR3 protein: CASSGGQGGEKLFF
CDR3 DNA: TGTGCCAGCAGTGGAGGACAGGGCGGTGAAAAACTGTTTTTT

clone size: -
J gene: TRBJ1-5
D gene: -
V gene: TRBV4-1
CDR3 protein: CASSQVSRGAYSNQPQHF
CDR3 DNA: TGCGCCAGCAGCCAAGTATCCCGGGGGGCCTATAGCAATCAGCCCCAGCATTTT

clone size: -
J gene: TRBJ2-1
D gene: TRBD1
V gene: TRBV15
CDR3 protein: CATSREDRSYNEQFF
CDR3 DNA: TGTGCCACCAGCAGAGAGGACAGGAGTTACAATGAGCAGTTCTTC

clone size: -
J gene: TRBJ1-1
D gene: -
V gene: TRBV5-1
CDR3 protein: CASSPGGLPGSTEAFF
CDR3 DNA: TGCGCCAGCAGCCCCGGGGGACTCCCCGGGAGCACTGAAGCTTTCTTT

clone size: -
J gene: TRBJ1-1
D gene: -
V gene: TRBV30
CDR3 protein: CACMRGGSWTEAFF
CDR3 DNA: TGTGCCTGTATGAGGGGGGGGAGTTGGACTGAAGCTTTCTTT

clone size: -
J gene: TRBJ2-2
D gene: -
V gene: TRBV4-2
CDR3 protein: CASSQDRTDYRAGELFF
CDR3 DNA: TGTGCCAGCAGCCAAGATCGGACAGATTATCGGGCCGGGGAGCTGTTTTTT

clone size: -
J gene: TRBJ2-6
D gene: TRBD2
V gene: TRBV6-1
CDR3 protein: CASRAGRDGANVLTF
CDR3 DNA: TGTGCCAGCCGGGCGGGGAGGGATGGGGCCAACGTCCTGACTTTC

clone size: -
J gene: TRBJ2-5
D gene: -
V gene: TRBV6-5
CDR3 protein: CASSYSSKETQYF
CDR3 DNA: TGTGCCAGCAGTTACTCATCAAAAGAGACCCAGTACTTC

clone size: -
J gene: TRBJ1-1
D gene: TRBD1
V gene: TRBV28
CDR3 protein: CASSPGTGAEAFF
CDR3 DNA: TGTGCCAGCAGTCCCGGGACAGGGGCTGAAGCTTTCTTT

clone size: -
J gene: TRBJ1-2
D gene: -
V gene: TRBV9
CDR3 protein: CASSAGDRQDGYTF
CDR3 DNA: TGTGCCAGCAGCGCAGGGGATCGACAGGATGGCTACACCTTC

clone size: -
J gene: TRBJ1-4
D gene: -
V gene: TRBV6-5
CDR3 protein: CASSYIAGHEKLFF
CDR3 DNA: TGTGCCAGCAGTTACATAGCTGGTCATGAAAAACTGTTTTTT

clone size: -
J gene: TRBJ1-1
D gene: -
V gene: TRBV6-4
CDR3 protein: CASSAETAGPNTEAFF
CDR3 DNA: TGTGCCAGCAGTGCCGAGACAGCAGGACCTAACACTGAAGCTTTCTTT

clone size: few
J gene: TRBJ2-3
D gene: -
V gene: TRBV7-9
CDR3 protein: CASCQQGGTDTQYF
CDR3 DNA: TGTGCCAGCTGTCAACAGGGGGGGACAGATACGCAGTATTTT